The 30 T cell receptor beta chains in this list originate from one sample, sequenced in a study of human T cells and chemical hapten exposure. Stated time point: pre-sensitization, week 0. The treatment was: therapeutic diphenylcyclopropenone sensitization with weekly scalp DPC. TCRdb recomputed calls from the RACE reads with MiXCR, one row per CDR3 protein. The sample has fewer than 140,000 distinct CDR3 sequences; approximately 12% are singletons. The sample in question was whole blood, obtained in connection with sensitization to the hapten diphenylcyclopropenone (DPC). The source is a woman in her fifties or sixties with alopecia areata. Some clones in this sample may be carry-over from other donors' samples.

The V and J genes are TRBV14 and TRBJ2-1; D is undetermined. V was cut by 0 bases and J by 2 bases, with 14 bases left in between. This CDR3 is 17 amino acids long. Germline CDR1 and CDR2: SGHDN and FVKESK. CDR3 loop: CASSQERLFTTYNEQFF. Written as DNA, the CDR3 is TGTGCCAGCAGCCAAGAGAGGCTATTCACTACCTACAATGAGCAGTTCTTC.

This clonotype was observed a handful of times. The chain is built from TRBV4-2 and TRBJ2-1, with D possibly TRBD2 on 7 matching bases. The germline CDR1 and CDR2 sequences are LGHNA and YNFKEQ. This CDR3 contains 16 residues. Trimming left V 8 bases short and J 0 bases short, with 17 bases between. For the CDR3, the DNA is TGTGCCAGCGGGGGGGCTGCGCTTAACTCCTACAATGAGCAGTTCTTC. Translating gives CASGGAALNSYNEQFF.

This clonotype was counted ten times or more. The chain has TRBV4-1 and TRBJ2-1, with TRBD2 matching 11 bases. Trimming cost V 3 bases and J 2 bases; bases outside gene matches: 3. Looked up from germline, CDR1 is MGHRA and CDR2 is YSYEKL. The CDR3 has 16 residues. The CDR3, as DNA: TGCGCCAGCAGCCACGAACTAGCGGGAGCCTACAATGAGCAGTTCTTC. Residues: CASSHELAGAYNEQFF.

A few counts support this clonotype. V and J are TRBV5-6 and TRBJ2-7; D is possibly TRBD1 (6 bases). This CDR3 is 14 amino acids long. Trimming left V 4 bases short and J 0 bases short, with 11 bases between. Germline lookup yields CDR1 SGHDT and CDR2 YYEEEE. CDR3 nucleotides: TGTGCCAGCAGCCGGGACACCTACTCCTACGAGCAGTACTTC. Protein product: CASSRDTYSYEQYF. Full variable domain (outside the CDR3, taken from reference TRBV5-6 and TRBJ2-7): DAGVTQSPTHLIKTRGQQVTLRCSPKSGHDTVSWYQQALGQGPQFIFQYYEEEERQRGNFPDRFSGHQFPNYSSELNVNALLLGDSALYLCASSRDTYSYEQYFGPGTRLTVT.

This clonotype was picked up a small number of times. The chain couples TRBV20-1 to TRBJ1-5, with TRBD1 as a possible D gene (6 bases). From germline, CDR1 is DFQATT and CDR2 SNEGSKA (reference sequence). This CDR3 comprises 15 residues. With 3 bases removed from V and 0 bases from J, the gap between germline ends came to 12 bases. As DNA, the CDR3 is TGCAGTGCTAGTCGCCAGGGGAATAGCAATCAGCCCCAGCATTTT. Amino acid sequence: CSASRQGNSNQPQHF.

This clonotype appeared a few times. The rearrangement uses TRBV12-3 or TRBV12-4 and TRBJ1-5, with unresolved D. The CDR3 has 16 amino acids. V lost 3 bases and J 0 bases, leaving 12 bases between the germline ends. CDR3 protein: CASSFGRQNSNQPQHF. The DNA for the CDR3 is TGTGCCAGCAGTTTTGGTCGTCAGAATAGCAATCAGCCCCAGCATTTT.

This clonotype was seen more than once but under ten times. The rearrangement links TRBV4-2 to TRBJ2-5, with 10 bases lining up with TRBD1. The junction had 3 bases not matched to a gene; V was cut back by 4 bases and J by 1 base. The germline V gene encodes CDR1 LGHNA and CDR2 YNFKEQ. There are 15 residues in the CDR3. In DNA form, the CDR3 reads TGTGCCAGCAGCCCCGGACAGGGGGGCCAAGAGACCCAGTACTTC. As protein: CASSPGQGGQETQYF.

This clonotype came up a few times. The rearrangement joins TRBV28 to TRBJ1-1; D unresolved. The V end lost 7 bases, the J end lost 0 bases, and 9 bases lay between the germline ends. Germline assignment: CDR1 MDHEN and CDR2 SYDVKM. The CDR3 runs to 13 residues. DNA of the CDR3: TGTGCCAGCACTGTGGGCCTGAACACTGAAGCTTTCTTT. Translated: CASTVGLNTEAFF.

The table lists this clonotype with a few counts. CDR3 nucleotides: TGCGCCAGCAGCCAAGGGACAGGGGTCGGAAACACCATATATTTT. Translated, it gives CASSQGTGVGNTIYF. The chain carries TRBV4-3 and TRBJ1-3, with 9 bases that match TRBD1. V dropped 1 base and J dropped 4; count of bases not matched to a gene: 2. Germline loops: CDR1 LGHNA, CDR2 YSLEER. CDR3 length: 15 residues.

This clonotype was detected many times. The genes are TRBV6-1 and TRBJ1-6; perhaps TRBD1 as D (6 bases). V was shortened by 5 bases and J by 1 base, with 12 bases between the two germline ends. The CDR3 totals 16 residues. Germline lookup yields CDR1 MNHNS and CDR2 SASEGT. The CDR3 coding sequence is TGTGCCAGCAGTCCACAGGGAAGATCCTATAATTCACCCCTCCACTTT. Protein: CASSPQGRSYNSPLHF.

The V and J genes are TRBV12-3 or TRBV12-4 and TRBJ1-4; the D gene is possibly TRBD1 (6 bases). V lost 5 bases and J 0 bases, leaving 10 bases between the germline ends. The CDR3 loop spans 15 amino acids. The CDR3 loop is CASSRGTPTNEKLFF. For the CDR3, the DNA is TGTGCCAGCAGTAGGGGGACCCCAACTAATGAAAAACTGTTTTTT.

This clonotype has ten or more counts. V and J are TRBV10-3 and TRBJ1-5, with D uncertain. Trimming took off 4 bases at V and 1 base at J, with 8 bases between the two ends. This CDR3 has 14 residues. Germline V CDR1 and CDR2: ENHRY, SYGVKD. CDR3 residues: CAISVGQSNQPQHF. CDR3 DNA: TGTGCCATCAGTGTGGGCCAGAGCAATCAGCCCCAGCATTTT.

This clonotype was seen a few times. This chain joins TRBV6-5 and TRBJ2-1; 8 bases are a match to TRBD2. This CDR3 has 16 amino acids. Trimming at V came to 0 bases and at J to 9 bases, leaving 10 bases not matched to a gene. CDR1 and CDR2 from the germline V gene are MNHEY and SVGAGI. The CDR3 nucleotides are TGTGCCAGCAGTTACTCGACCGCTAGCGGGTCGGGTGAGCAGTTCTTC. Protein sequence: CASSYSTASGSGEQFF.

V usage is TRBV12-3 or TRBV12-4 and J usage is TRBJ2-1, with D maybe TRBD1 (5 bases). CDR3 length equals 13 residues. Trimming left V 6 bases short and J 1 base short, with 7 bases between. CDR3 residues: CASRWTSYNEQFF. Here the CDR3 DNA reads TGTGCCAGCAGGTGGACATCCTACAATGAGCAGTTCTTC.

In this sample, this clonotype turned up many times. The genes are TRBV7-9 and TRBJ2-3; D gene uncertain. Trimming took 3 bases from V and 2 from J, leaving 3 bases between them. This CDR3 comprises 12 residues. In germline, CDR1 is SEHNR, CDR2 FQNEAQ (reference sequence). CDR3 sequence reads: CASSFPTDTQYF. In nucleotides, the CDR3 is TGTGCCAGCAGCTTCCCCACAGATACGCAGTATTTT.

In this sample, this clonotype turned up a few times. CDR3 coding DNA: TGTGCCAGCAGTGAATGGCACAGGGGAAACACAGATACGCAGTATTTT. Residues: CASSEWHRGNTDTQYF. The chain recombines TRBV2 with TRBJ2-3, with 7 bases aligning to TRBD1. Trimming took 2 bases from V and 2 from J; bases not matched to a gene: 7. Germline values: CDR1 SNHLY, CDR2 FYNNEI. This CDR3 has 16 residues.

This clonotype was seen many times. The CDR3 loop reads CASSPGTGDQETQYF. The CDR3 DNA follows: TGTGCCAGCTCACCGGGAACAGGGGACCAAGAGACCCAGTACTTC. The chain joins TRBV18 to TRBJ2-5, with TRBD1 matching 7 bases. The CDR3 is 15 residues long. Losses at the gene ends were 3 bases for V and 0 bases for J; bases not matched to a gene: 4. In germline, CDR1 is KGHSH, CDR2 LQKENI.

This clonotype has a handful of counts. CDR3 in amino acids: CSATPPGTGRNQPQHF. CDR3 in DNA: TGCAGTGCTACCCCTCCCGGGACAGGGCGAAATCAGCCCCAGCATTTT. The chain joins TRBV20-1 to TRBJ1-5, with 9 bases matching TRBD1. Germline-derived CDR1 and CDR2 are DFQATT and SNEGSKA (reference sequence). The CDR3 contains 16 residues. Losses at the gene ends were 4 bases for V and 4 bases for J; bases not matched to a gene: 11.

The chain has TRBV10-1 and TRBJ2-4; 9 nucleotides line up with TRBD1. Per germline, CDR1 WNHNN and CDR2 SYGVQD (reference sequence). The length of the CDR3 is 16 residues. V was clipped by 4 bases and J by 0 bases; unmatched bases: 4. The CDR3 bases are TGCGCCAGCAGTGTGGGACAGGGTCTAGCCAAAAACATTCAGTACTTC. Its protein is CASSVGQGLAKNIQYF.

This clonotype has just a few counts. The rearrangement joins TRBV7-9 to TRBJ2-7; 8 nucleotides align to TRBD2. The CDR3 runs to 15 residues. Per the germline V gene, CDR1 is SEHNR and CDR2 is FQNEAQ (reference sequence). Trimming took 1 base from V and 0 from J; bases not matched to a gene: 2. CDR3 loop: CASSLGGGRSYEQYF. The DNA for the CDR3 is TGTGCCAGCAGCTTAGGCGGGGGGCGCTCCTACGAGCAGTACTTC.

V usage is TRBV28 and J usage is TRBJ2-5; 9 bases agree with TRBD1. This CDR3 is built from 14 residues. The V gene's germline CDR1 is MDHEN and CDR2 SYDVKM. With 5 bases clipped from V and 3 bases from J, the junction kept 4 bases outside the gene matches. In DNA, the CDR3 is TGTGCCAGCAGTGACTGGACAGGGGAAGAGACCCAGTACTTC. Its translation: CASSDWTGEETQYF.

The chain is built from TRBV7-9 and TRBJ1-1, with D perhaps matching TRBD1 (6 bases). The V end lost 4 bases, the J end lost 1 base, and 10 bases lay between the germline ends. The length of the CDR3 is 14 residues. Germline values: CDR1 SEHNR, CDR2 FQNEAQ (reference sequence). DNA for the CDR3: TGTGCCAGCAGCTCCGGGACATGGAACACTGAAGCTTTCTTT. It specifies CASSSGTWNTEAFF.

This clonotype was observed a few times. The CDR3 here is CASSLDPARGNTIYF. The CDR3 coding sequence is TGCGCCAGCAGCTTGGACCCCGCCCGAGGAAACACCATATATTTT. The chain uses TRBV5-1 and TRBJ1-3; no clear D. The CDR3 sequence is 15 residues long. V shed 0 bases and J shed 4 bases, with 11 bases lying between them. Germline lookup yields CDR1 SGHRS and CDR2 YFSETQ.

This clonotype was counted only a few times. The V gene is TRBV3-1, the J gene TRBJ1-3; TRBD1 might be the D (6 bases). Germline V gene sequence: CDR1 LGHDT, CDR2 YNNKEL (reference sequence). Trimming cost V 0 bases and J 0 bases, with 15 bases left between them. The CDR3 is 18 residues long. CDR3: CASSQEARGPTSGNTIYF. The DNA of the CDR3 is TGTGCCAGCAGCCAAGAGGCCAGGGGCCCCACCTCTGGAAACACCATATATTTT.

This sequence joins TRBV12-3 or TRBV12-4 and TRBJ2-7, with TRBD1 matching 9 bases. V was clipped by 2 bases and J by 7 bases; unmatched bases: 9. This CDR3 contains 15 residues. The CDR3 sequence: CASSLSGTGIKEQYF. In nucleotides, the CDR3 is TGTGCCAGCAGTTTATCCGGGACAGGGATCAAAGAGCAGTACTTC.

This chain links TRBV6-2 or TRBV6-3 with TRBJ1-1; no clear D gene. The V end lost 2 bases, the J end lost 5 bases, and 3 bases lay between the germline ends. CDR3 length: 11 residues. Germline V gives CDR1 MNHEY, CDR2 SVGEGT. The CDR3 spells CASSYPTEAFF. The CDR3 coding sequence is TGTGCCAGCAGTTACCCAACTGAAGCTTTCTTT.

The chain couples TRBV4-1 to TRBJ2-6; D ambiguous. The V end lost 3 bases, the J end lost 12 bases, and 21 bases lay between the germline ends. This CDR3 is built from 16 residues. Per the germline V gene, CDR1 is MGHRA and CDR2 is YSYEKL. CDR3 loop: CASSQGGFIPNRVLTF. CDR3 bases: TGCGCCAGCAGCCAGGGCGGATTTATCCCCAATCGCGTCCTGACTTTC.

This clonotype was detected a few times. The J gene is TRBJ1-1, the V gene TRBV4-1; no definite D call. V was cut by 4 bases and J by 1 base, with 13 bases left in between. CDR1 is MGHRA, CDR2 YSYEKL, per germline. CDR3 length: 15 residues. The CDR3 protein is CASSLQTDKNTEAFF. The CDR3 nucleotides are TGCGCCAGCAGCCTACAGACGGATAAGAACACTGAAGCTTTCTTT.

This clonotype has a handful of counts. V is TRBV7-9 and J is TRBJ1-1; D is unresolved. With 5 bases removed from V and 6 bases from J, the gap between germline ends came to 7 bases. This CDR3 is built from 11 residues. Germline lookup yields CDR1 SEHNR and CDR2 FQNEAQ (reference sequence). CDR3 DNA: TGTGCCAGCAGCCCTGACTCTGAAGCTTTCTTT. Translating it yields CASSPDSEAFF. Combining the CDR3 with reference TRBV7-9 and TRBJ1-1 gives the whole variable domain DTGVSQNPRHKITKRGQNVTFRCDPISEHNRLYWYRQTLGQGPEFLTYFQNEAQLEKSRLLSDRFSAERPKGSFSTLEIQRTEQGDSAMYLCASSPDSEAFFGQGTRLTVV.

In this sample, this clonotype turned up many times. The rearrangement uses TRBV6-5 and TRBJ1-1; a possible D gene is TRBD1 (5 bases). Germline assignment: CDR1 MNHEY and CDR2 SVGAGI. The CDR3 loop spans 16 amino acids. V was shortened by 2 bases and J by 6 bases, with 19 bases between the two germline ends. CDR3 sequence: CASSYARGRVWAEAFF. The CDR3 DNA reads as TGTGCCAGCAGTTACGCCCGCGGCAGGGTTTGGGCTGAAGCTTTCTTT.